Shown below are 13 T cell receptor beta chains from a single sample sequenced in a study of blood T cell repertoires in COVID-19. TCRdb's copy holds only in-frame clones and misses some; the assay was immunoSEQ multiplex PCR. This table holds about 230,000 clones, roughly 80% found once. The sequenced material came from peripheral blood. The receptors derive from a woman over 75 with COVID-19, enrolled during active disease.

CDR3 sequence: CASTKGRLYSPLHF. As DNA, the CDR3 is TGTGCCAGCACCAAGGGGCGGTTATATTCACCCCTCCACTTT. The chain uses TRBV27 and TRBJ1-6; D may be TRBD1 (5 bases). The V gene lost 7 bases and the J gene lost 8 bases, with 15 bases spanning the gap. Germline V gene data show CDR1 as MNHEY and CDR2 as SMNVEV (reference sequence). The CDR3 totals 14 residues.

The CDR3 region has the DNA TGTGCCAGCAGTTCCCCCCTGGGGGACAGGGGGCCTCGAAACACCATATATTTT. Its protein is CASSSPLGDRGPRNTIYF. V is TRBV28 and J is TRBJ1-3, with TRBD1 matching over 12 bases. The CDR3 contains 18 residues. Unmatched junction bases numbered 12, after V lost 4 bases and J lost 5 bases. CDR1 and CDR2 from the germline V gene are MDHEN and SYDVKM.

This sequence joins TRBV6-1 and TRBJ1-1; D gene ambiguous. Trimming removed 2 bases at V and 6 bases at J, with 13 bases between. CDR1 MNHNS and CDR2 SASEGT come from the germline V gene. The CDR3 has 14 amino acids. The CDR3 region has the DNA TGTGCCAGCAGTGAATATGGCCTGAGCGCTGAAGCTTTCTTT. Its translation: CASSEYGLSAEAFF.

The chain recombines TRBV30 with TRBJ1-2, with D possibly being TRBD1 (6 bases). Trimming took 0 bases from V and 4 from J, leaving 24 bases between them. CDR1 is GTSNPN, CDR2 SVGIG, per germline (reference sequence). The CDR3 loop spans 18 amino acids. The chain's CDR3 is CAWSVNFGGPRGSYGYTF. CDR3 in DNA: TGTGCCTGGAGTGTAAATTTTGGTGGGCCCAGGGGCAGCTATGGCTACACCTTC.

The chain employs TRBV28 and TRBJ1-2; TRBD1 agrees at 7 bases. The CDR3 has 14 residues. Germline CDR1 MDHEN, CDR2 SYDVKM. Germline trimming cut 5 bases from V and 6 bases from J; bases unmatched to any gene: 9. CDR3 sequence: CASSKGGAVDGYTF. The CDR3, as DNA: TGTGCCAGCAGTAAAGGGGGCGCAGTGGATGGCTACACCTTC.

This clone was observed once. The gene calls are TRBV11-2 and TRBJ1-3; TRBD1 matches 8 bases. The CDR3 is made up of 16 amino acids. V lost 3 bases and J lost 1; bases outside the gene matches: 5. CDR1 is SGHAT and CDR2 is FQNNGV in the germline V gene. The CDR3 here is CASSLSTGESGNTIYF. In DNA form, the CDR3 reads TGTGCCAGCAGCTTGTCGACAGGGGAATCTGGAAACACCATATATTTT.

The chain employs TRBV5-1 and TRBJ2-1, with D tentatively TRBD2 (6 bases). Germline V CDR1 and CDR2: SGHRS, YFSETQ. V was trimmed by 0 bases and J by 5 bases, leaving 9 bases between them. This CDR3 has 14 residues. Here the CDR3 DNA reads TGCGCCAGCAGCTTGGAGGGGACTCACAATGAGCAGTTCTTC. This translates into CASSLEGTHNEQFF.

In the case of this clone: This sample also contains other DNA sequences that code for the same CDR3. The chain recombines TRBV18 with TRBJ1-1; 9 bases line up with TRBD1. Losses at the gene ends were 4 bases for V and 3 bases for J; bases not matched to a gene: 0. Germline CDR1 KGHSH, CDR2 LQKENI. This CDR3 spans 13 amino acids. The CDR3 coding sequence is TGTGCCAGCTCACGGGACAGGGACACTGAAGCTTTCTTT. The encoded protein is CASSRDRDTEAFF.

This chain uses TRBV11-2 with TRBJ1-2; maybe TRBD1 (5 bases). The CDR3 spans 14 residues. Germline assignment: CDR1 SGHAT and CDR2 FQNNGV. Trimming pared 2 bases from V and 4 bases from J, leaving 11 bases between. The CDR3 sequence: CASSLIRAGYGYTF. CDR3 DNA: TGTGCCAGCAGCTTAATCAGGGCCGGCTATGGCTACACCTTC.

This clone was detected a few times. This sample also contains other DNA sequences that code for the same CDR3. This chain joins TRBV18 and TRBJ1-1, with D maybe TRBD1 (5 bases). This CDR3 contains 13 residues. Germline loops: CDR1 KGHSH, CDR2 LQKENI. V lost 3 bases and J 5 bases, leaving 10 bases between the germline ends. CDR3 loop: CASSPRGGTEAFF. For the CDR3, the DNA is TGTGCCAGCTCACCCCGCGGGGGGACTGAAGCTTTCTTT.

The V call is TRBV30, the J call TRBJ1-1; D remains ambiguous. Germline CDR1 is GTSNPN and CDR2 is SVGIG (reference sequence). V lost 2 bases to trimming and J lost 0 bases, with 10 bases between them. The CDR3 is made up of 14 amino acids. The CDR3 sequence is CAWSLGLLNTEAFF. CDR3 nucleotides: TGTGCCTGGAGTTTAGGACTGCTGAACACTGAAGCTTTCTTT.

The chain couples TRBV14 to TRBJ1-1, with 8 bases matching TRBD1. J was trimmed by 4 bases and V by 1 base; bases with no gene match: 5. The CDR3 runs to 15 residues. The V gene's germline CDR1 is SGHDN and CDR2 FVKESK. CDR3 region: CASSQVDRVSTEAFF. The CDR3 DNA reads TGTGCCAGCAGCCAAGTGGACAGGGTGAGCACTGAAGCTTTCTTT.

The chain carries TRBV10-3 and TRBJ2-1; D remains unclear. V shed 4 bases and J shed 0 bases, with 7 bases lying between them. The CDR3 extends over 14 amino acids. CDR1 ENHRY and CDR2 SYGVKD come from the germline V gene. The CDR3, as DNA: TGTGCCATCAGTGCGGAGAGCTCCTACAATGAGCAGTTCTTC. It codes for CAISAESSYNEQFF.